Listed below are T cell receptor beta chains from one sample, sequenced in a study of blood T cell repertoires in COVID-19. This table comes from immunoSEQ multiplex PCR, and its TCRdb copy is limited to in-frame clones, with some not included. The sample includes 400,000 to 450,000 clones, 88% seen only once; the top ten take 10% to 15%. Material for sequencing was peripheral blood. Receptors originate from a woman aged 50 to 65 with COVID-19, enrolled during active disease. Both conserved end residues are part of each CDR3. D genes are given only for firm matches. Size is omitted from some rows. Given values are once, few, many or a class for expanded clones.

D gene	V gene	clone size	J gene	CDR3 DNA	CDR3 protein
.	TRBV11-2	.	TRBJ1-1	TGTGCCAGCAGCTTACAAGCGGACCTACTCACTGAAGCTTTCTTT	CASSLQADLLTEAFF
TRBD1	TRBV4-2	.	TRBJ2-3	TGTGCCAGCAGCCAAGCGGGGACAGTCCCTTCCAAGCAGTATTTT	CASSQAGTVPSKQYF
.	TRBV7-3	.	TRBJ1-5	TGTGCCAGCAGCTTGGAGGAGCAAGAGCCCCAGCATTTT	CASSLEEQEPQHF
.	TRBV5-5	few	TRBJ1-5	TGTGCCAGCAGCTCCGGACAGCGTAGCAATCAGCCCCAGCATTTT	CASSSGQRSNQPQHF
TRBD2	TRBV30	once	TRBJ2-2	TGTGCCTGGAGGACGGGACTAGCGGCGAACACCGGGGAGCTGTTTTTT	CAWRTGLAANTGELFF
.	TRBV5-6	.	TRBJ2-1	TGTGCCAGCAGCTTTAATCCAGGATTTTACAATGAGCAGTTCTTC	CASSFNPGFYNEQFF
TRBD1	TRBV6-6	.	TRBJ1-2	TGTGCCAGCAGCCGAGTTTCGGGACAGGGAGGGGGCTATGGCTACACCTTC	CASSRVSGQGGGYGYTF
TRBD1	TRBV10-3	.	TRBJ2-5	TGTGCCATCAGGGAAGGGGGACAGGGACCTCAAGAGACCCAGTACTTC	CAIREGGQGPQETQYF
TRBD1	TRBV3-1/TRBV3-2	.	TRBJ1-2	TGTGCCAGCAGCGATGGACAGGGCTATGGCTACACCTTC	CASSDGQGYGYTF
.	TRBV6-5	few	TRBJ2-7	TGTGCCAGCACCAGGGGTCACGAGCAGTACTTC	CASTRGHEQYF
TRBD2	TRBV3-1/TRBV3-2	.	TRBJ2-3	TGTGCCAGCAGCTTCCCAGCTAGCGGGGGGGCAGATACGCAGTATTTT	CASSFPASGGADTQYF
.	TRBV7-2	.	TRBJ1-2	TGTGCCAGCAGCTTAGGGGGGCGACCTAACTATGGCTACACCTTC	CASSLGGRPNYGYTF
TRBD1	TRBV5-1	.	TRBJ2-7	TGCGCCAGCAGCCACGGACAGGGGGCCTACGAGCAGTACTTC	CASSHGQGAYEQYF
TRBD1	TRBV7-2	.	TRBJ1-4	TGTGCCAGCAGCCTGGACAGGGGGAAGGAAAAACTGTTTTTT	CASSLDRGKEKLFF
TRBD1	TRBV18	.	TRBJ1-1	TGTGCCAGCTCCGGACAGGACCCGAACACTGAAGCTTTCTTT	CASSGQDPNTEAFF
TRBD2	TRBV9	.	TRBJ2-2	TGTGCCAGCAGCGGCCAGCGGGGGGGCCCGAACACCGGGGAGCTGTTTTTT	CASSGQRGGPNTGELFF
TRBD1	TRBV28	few	TRBJ1-3	TGTGCCAGCAGTTTAACAGGGGCTGGAAACACCATATATTTT	CASSLTGAGNTIYF
TRBD2	TRBV20-1	once	TRBJ2-1	TGCAGTGCCCCCGGGGGGGTTGAGCAGTTCTTC	CSAPGGVEQFF
.	TRBV27	.	TRBJ2-7	TGTGCCAGCAGTTCGGGTCCTTCCTACGAGCAGTACTTC	CASSSGPSYEQYF
.	TRBV5-1	.	TRBJ1-2	TGCGCCAGCAGCTTGGCCTCGGGGTCCGGCTATGGCTACACCTTC	CASSLASGSGYGYTF